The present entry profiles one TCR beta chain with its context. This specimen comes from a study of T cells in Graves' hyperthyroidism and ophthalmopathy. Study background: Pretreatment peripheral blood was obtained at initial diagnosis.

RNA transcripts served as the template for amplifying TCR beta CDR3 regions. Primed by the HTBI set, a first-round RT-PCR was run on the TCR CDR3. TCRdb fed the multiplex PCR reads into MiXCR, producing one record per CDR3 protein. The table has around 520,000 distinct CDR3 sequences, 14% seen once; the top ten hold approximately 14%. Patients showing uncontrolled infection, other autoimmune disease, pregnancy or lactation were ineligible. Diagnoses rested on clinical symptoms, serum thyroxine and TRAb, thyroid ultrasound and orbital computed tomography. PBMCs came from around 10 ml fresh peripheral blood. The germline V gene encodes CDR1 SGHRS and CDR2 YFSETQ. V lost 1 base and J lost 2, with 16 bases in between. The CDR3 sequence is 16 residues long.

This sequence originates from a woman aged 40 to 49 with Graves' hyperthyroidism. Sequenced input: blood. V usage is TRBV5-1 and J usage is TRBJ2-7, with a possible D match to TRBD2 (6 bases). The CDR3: CASSLQPGLEAYEQYF. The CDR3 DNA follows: TGCGCCAGCAGCTTGCAACCGGGACTGGAGGCCTACGAGCAGTACTTC.